The present TCR beta chain was sequenced within a study of neoadjuvant nivolumab and ipilimumab in lung cancer. Clones were sequenced by immunoSEQ multiplex PCR, and TCRdb holds only the in-frame ones, with some missing. The repertoire includes some 50,000 clones, roughly 89% of them detected once, and around 3.6% sits in the top ten. The ends were cut back, 3 bases at V and 6 bases at J, with 21 bases in the middle. Germline-derived CDR1 and CDR2 are SQVTM and ANQGSEA. The CDR3 is made up of 16 amino acids. Material: blood, obtained before neoadjuvant nivolumab, alone or with ipilimumab. The chain recombines TRBV29-1 with TRBJ2-1, with D maybe TRBD1 (6 bases). This receptor was identified in an adult with non-small cell lung cancer. Some clones in this sample may be carry-over from other donors' samples. CDR3: CSVERWGQGPSNEQFF. Written as DNA, the CDR3 is TGCAGCGTTGAGCGTTGGGGGCAGGGACCCTCCAATGAGCAGTTCTTC.